This T cell receptor beta chain was sequenced for a study of cytomegalovirus exposure and HLA in healthy donors. At the level of the study: Both the roughly 120 validation repertoires and the 666 first-cohort repertoires used the same platform, as reported by a later analysis.

The donors were in the roughly 130-subject validation cohort, distinct from the 666-subject first cohort. This clone was found a few times. The antigen remains undetermined. The table came from immunoSEQ multiplex PCR; TCRdb's copy has only in-frame clones and leaves some out. The sample carries approximately 300,000 clones, about nine tenths recorded once. General observations from the study: Rare TCR sequences predominated, though certain public TCRs were found in many donors.

The TCR comes from a woman younger than 30 in good health and CMV-seronegative. The sequenced material came from PBMCs.

The CDR3 loop is CASSLGGLADNNEQFF. As DNA, the CDR3 is TGCGCCAGCAGCCTAGGGGGGCTAGCGGACAACAATGAGCAGTTCTTC. This chain joins TRBV5-1 and TRBJ2-1, with D tentatively TRBD2 (7 bases). Germline V gene data show CDR1 as SGHRS and CDR2 as YFSETQ. V lost 4 bases, J lost 5 bases, and 19 bases lay in between. CDR3 length: 16 residues.